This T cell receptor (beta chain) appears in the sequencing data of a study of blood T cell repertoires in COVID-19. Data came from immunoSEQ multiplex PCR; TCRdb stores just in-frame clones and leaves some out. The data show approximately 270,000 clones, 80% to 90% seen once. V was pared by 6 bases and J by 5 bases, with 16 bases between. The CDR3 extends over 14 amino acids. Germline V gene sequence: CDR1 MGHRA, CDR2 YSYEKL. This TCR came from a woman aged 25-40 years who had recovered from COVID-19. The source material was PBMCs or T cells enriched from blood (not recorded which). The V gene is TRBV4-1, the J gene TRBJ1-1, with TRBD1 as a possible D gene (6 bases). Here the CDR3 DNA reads TGCGCCAGCAGTCGAATCTACAGGGAAACTGAAGCTTTCTTT. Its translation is CASSRIYRETEAFF.